A selection of T cell receptor beta chains follows, all from one sample in a study of cytotoxic CD8 clonotypes in ibrutinib-treated CLL. The method was immunoSEQ multiplex PCR; TCRdb's version includes in-frame clones alone and lacks a portion of them. Here the sample spans some 92,000 clones, approximately 80% being singletons. Specimen: PBMCs, collected after 24 months of ibrutinib treatment. The receptors originated from a human donor with chronic lymphocytic leukemia. Both conserved end residues are part of each CDR3. A D gene is named only where the DNA matches it firmly. The size entry is marked missing in some rows and otherwise reads once, few, many or a size class.

D gene: TRBD2; V gene: TRBV27; J gene: TRBJ2-7; clone size: .; CDR3 protein: CASSWTSGTSYEQYF; CDR3 DNA: TGTGCCAGCAGTTGGACTAGCGGTACCTCCTACGAGCAGTACTTC
D gene: .; V gene: TRBV5-8; J gene: TRBJ2-7; clone size: .; CDR3 protein: CASSKGTREQYF; CDR3 DNA: TGTGCCAGCAGCAAGGGAACACGCGAGCAGTACTTC
D gene: .; V gene: TRBV28; J gene: TRBJ2-6; clone size: few; CDR3 protein: CASSTAGIRSGANVLTF; CDR3 DNA: TGTGCCAGCAGTACGGCAGGGATCCGCTCTGGGGCCAACGTCCTGACTTTC
D gene: TRBD1; V gene: TRBV7-3; J gene: TRBJ1-1; clone size: few; CDR3 protein: CASSGTGTSTEAFF; CDR3 DNA: TGTGCCAGCTCGGGGACAGGGACGAGCACTGAAGCTTTCTTT
D gene: .; V gene: TRBV19; J gene: TRBJ1-1; clone size: few; CDR3 protein: CASSPNNGGMNTEAFF; CDR3 DNA: TGTGCCAGTAGCCCGAACAACGGGGGGATGAACACTGAAGCTTTCTTT
D gene: .; V gene: TRBV6-1; J gene: TRBJ2-7; clone size: medium-sized; CDR3 protein: CASSGWGTKNEQYF; CDR3 DNA: TGTGCCAGCAGTGGATGGGGGACAAAGAACGAGCAGTACTTC
D gene: .; V gene: TRBV28; J gene: TRBJ2-2; clone size: .; CDR3 protein: CASRWGETGELFF; CDR3 DNA: TGTGCCAGCAGATGGGGGGAAACCGGGGAGCTGTTTTTT
D gene: .; V gene: TRBV11-2; J gene: TRBJ2-3; clone size: few; CDR3 protein: CASSDGQTSTDTQYF; CDR3 DNA: TGTGCCAGCAGCGATGGGCAGACTAGCACAGATACGCAGTATTTT
D gene: .; V gene: TRBV19; J gene: TRBJ2-2; clone size: .; CDR3 protein: CASSKRRGPINTGELFF; CDR3 DNA: TGTGCCAGTAGTAAGAGGCGCGGGCCGATTAACACCGGGGAGCTGTTTTTT
D gene: .; V gene: TRBV20-1; J gene: TRBJ1-1; clone size: .; CDR3 protein: CSASWGAEAFF; CDR3 DNA: TGCAGTGCTAGTTGGGGAGCTGAAGCTTTCTTT
D gene: .; V gene: TRBV7-3; J gene: TRBJ1-3; clone size: .; CDR3 protein: CASSLDSRNTIYF; CDR3 DNA: TGTGCCAGCAGCTTAGACAGTAGAAACACCATATATTTT
D gene: .; V gene: TRBV30; J gene: TRBJ2-4; clone size: .; CDR3 protein: CAWSLGSYVQNIQYF; CDR3 DNA: TGTGCCTGGAGTCTGGGCAGTTATGTTCAAAACATTCAGTACTTC
D gene: TRBD1; V gene: TRBV27; J gene: TRBJ2-3; clone size: .; CDR3 protein: CASSFLRTGGADTQYF; CDR3 DNA: TGTGCCAGCAGTTTCCTAAGGACAGGGGGCGCAGATACGCAGTATTTT
D gene: TRBD1; V gene: TRBV7-6; J gene: TRBJ2-3; clone size: .; CDR3 protein: CASSLGARGPSADTQYF; CDR3 DNA: TGTGCCAGCAGCTTAGGGGCCAGGGGGCCTTCCGCAGATACGCAGTATTTT
D gene: TRBD1; V gene: TRBV6-4; J gene: TRBJ1-5; clone size: .; CDR3 protein: CASSTGTVNQPQHF; CDR3 DNA: TGTGCCAGCAGTACCGGGACAGTAAATCAGCCCCAGCATTTT
D gene: .; V gene: TRBV12-5; J gene: TRBJ2-7; clone size: .; CDR3 protein: CASGLVQGSIYEQYF; CDR3 DNA: TGTGCTAGTGGTTTGGTGCAGGGTAGTATCTACGAGCAGTACTTC
D gene: .; V gene: TRBV6-6; J gene: TRBJ1-4; clone size: .; CDR3 protein: CASSRRTVATNEKLFF; CDR3 DNA: TGTGCCAGCAGCCGGCGGACGGTTGCAACTAATGAAAAACTGTTTTTT
D gene: .; V gene: TRBV19; J gene: TRBJ2-7; clone size: .; CDR3 protein: CASSGGAYEQYF; CDR3 DNA: TGTGCCAGTAGCGGGGGAGCCTACGAGCAGTACTTC
D gene: TRBD2; V gene: TRBV7-8; J gene: TRBJ2-3; clone size: .; CDR3 protein: CASSTLSGSTQYF; CDR3 DNA: TGTGCCAGCAGCACACTTAGCGGGAGTACGCAGTATTTT
D gene: TRBD1; V gene: TRBV27; J gene: TRBJ1-4; clone size: .; CDR3 protein: CASSNTGVATNEKLFF; CDR3 DNA: TGTGCCAGCAGTAATACAGGGGTTGCAACTAATGAAAAACTGTTTTTT
D gene: .; V gene: TRBV11-3; J gene: TRBJ2-7; clone size: .; CDR3 protein: CASSLVMGSNEQYF; CDR3 DNA: TGTGCCAGCAGCTTAGTCATGGGTTCGAACGAGCAGTACTTC
D gene: .; V gene: TRBV6-1; J gene: TRBJ2-7; clone size: once; CDR3 protein: CAIRVDRTASYEQYF; CDR3 DNA: TGTGCCATCAGAGTTGACAGGACAGCCTCCTACGAGCAGTACTTC
D gene: .; V gene: TRBV6-5; J gene: TRBJ2-1; clone size: .; CDR3 protein: CASSYSNGVNNEQFF; CDR3 DNA: TGTGCCAGCAGTTACTCGAACGGGGTCAACAATGAGCAGTTCTTC
D gene: .; V gene: TRBV6-1; J gene: TRBJ1-2; clone size: .; CDR3 protein: CASSPGGAHYGYTF; CDR3 DNA: TGTGCCAGCAGTCCCGGGGGGGCCCACTATGGCTACACCTTC
D gene: TRBD1; V gene: TRBV2; J gene: TRBJ1-1; clone size: .; CDR3 protein: CASRAGTGRGNTEAFF; CDR3 DNA: TGTGCCAGCAGGGCAGGGACAGGGAGGGGGAACACTGAAGCTTTCTTT
D gene: TRBD1; V gene: TRBV6-1; J gene: TRBJ2-7; clone size: .; CDR3 protein: CASSEITGVPYAYEQYF; CDR3 DNA: TGTGCCAGCAGTGAAATCACAGGGGTTCCGTACGCATACGAGCAGTACTTC
D gene: TRBD1; V gene: TRBV6-5; J gene: TRBJ2-7; clone size: .; CDR3 protein: CASSYSPGQDYEQYF; CDR3 DNA: TGTGCCAGCAGTTACTCCCCCGGACAGGACTACGAGCAGTACTTC
D gene: TRBD1; V gene: TRBV10-1; J gene: TRBJ2-3; clone size: .; CDR3 protein: CASLTGGQVVDTQYF; CDR3 DNA: TGCGCCAGCCTCACAGGGGGCCAAGTAGTAGATACGCAGTATTTT
D gene: TRBD2; V gene: TRBV27; J gene: TRBJ2-1; clone size: .; CDR3 protein: CASSSPYSGRGSYNEQFF; CDR3 DNA: TGTGCCAGCAGTTCTCCCTATAGCGGGAGAGGTTCCTACAATGAGCAGTTCTTC
D gene: TRBD1; V gene: TRBV4-3; J gene: TRBJ1-2; clone size: .; CDR3 protein: CASSQDLGQNYGYTF; CDR3 DNA: TGCGCCAGCAGCCAAGATTTGGGACAGAACTATGGCTACACCTTC
D gene: .; V gene: TRBV21-1; J gene: TRBJ1-1; clone size: .; CDR3 protein: CASSKHTEAFF; CDR3 DNA: TGTGCCAGCAGCAAACACACTGAAGCTTTCTTT
D gene: TRBD1; V gene: TRBV5-1; J gene: TRBJ2-1; clone size: once; CDR3 protein: CASSLGTGGGYEQFF; CDR3 DNA: TGCGCCAGCAGCTTAGGGACAGGGGGCGGATATGAGCAGTTCTTC
D gene: .; V gene: TRBV14; J gene: TRBJ2-5; clone size: once; CDR3 protein: CASSPGGWAQYF; CDR3 DNA: TGTGCCAGCAGCCCTGGGGGCTGGGCCCAGTACTTC
D gene: .; V gene: TRBV7-3; J gene: TRBJ2-5; clone size: many; CDR3 protein: CASSLGGDETQYF; CDR3 DNA: TGTGCCAGCAGCTTAGGAGGGGACGAGACCCAGTACTTC
D gene: .; V gene: TRBV28; J gene: TRBJ2-1; clone size: .; CDR3 protein: CASSFRSSYNEQFF; CDR3 DNA: TGTGCCAGCAGTTTCCGTAGCTCCTACAATGAGCAGTTCTTC
D gene: TRBD2; V gene: TRBV7-2; J gene: TRBJ2-6; clone size: .; CDR3 protein: CASSDGLAGSSGANVLTF; CDR3 DNA: TGTGCCAGCAGCGATGGACTAGCGGGATCCTCTGGGGCCAACGTCCTGACTTTC
D gene: .; V gene: TRBV7-8; J gene: TRBJ2-1; clone size: .; CDR3 protein: CASSPTTRWTNGEQFF; CDR3 DNA: TGTGCCAGCAGCCCTACGACTAGGTGGACAAATGGTGAGCAGTTCTTC
D gene: .; V gene: TRBV9; J gene: TRBJ2-3; clone size: .; CDR3 protein: CASSVDGMGGRDTQYF; CDR3 DNA: TGTGCCAGCAGCGTAGACGGTATGGGGGGCAGAGATACGCAGTATTTT
D gene: .; V gene: TRBV6-1; J gene: TRBJ2-5; clone size: .; CDR3 protein: CASRPPDSHQETQYF; CDR3 DNA: TGTGCCAGCAGGCCTCCGGACAGCCACCAAGAGACCCAGTACTTC
D gene: .; V gene: TRBV11-1; J gene: TRBJ2-7; clone size: .; CDR3 protein: CASSSLRRGEQYF; CDR3 DNA: TGTGCCAGCAGCTCACTTAGGAGGGGGGAGCAGTACTTC
D gene: .; V gene: TRBV18; J gene: TRBJ2-5; clone size: once; CDR3 protein: CASSPSETNKETQYF; CDR3 DNA: TGTGCCAGCTCACCGTCGGAGACGAATAAAGAGACCCAGTACTTC
D gene: .; V gene: TRBV5-1; J gene: TRBJ2-7; clone size: .; CDR3 protein: CASSLASRVVSYEQYF; CDR3 DNA: TGCGCCAGCAGCTTGGCCTCCCGGGTCGTCTCCTACGAGCAGTACTTC
D gene: .; V gene: TRBV29-1; J gene: TRBJ2-1; clone size: .; CDR3 protein: CSVGLSAGNEQFF; CDR3 DNA: TGCAGCGTTGGGTTGTCAGCGGGTAATGAGCAGTTCTTC
D gene: TRBD1; V gene: TRBV4-1; J gene: TRBJ2-7; clone size: .; CDR3 protein: CASSQALGQYYEQYF; CDR3 DNA: TGCGCCAGCAGCCAGGCTTTGGGACAGTACTACGAGCAGTACTTC
D gene: TRBD1; V gene: TRBV18; J gene: TRBJ1-1; clone size: few; CDR3 protein: CASSRLGTGNTEAFF; CDR3 DNA: TGTGCCAGCTCCCGCCTCGGGACAGGGAACACTGAAGCTTTCTTT
D gene: .; V gene: TRBV11-2; J gene: TRBJ1-5; clone size: .; CDR3 protein: CASSLQANPSNQPQHF; CDR3 DNA: TGTGCCAGCAGCTTACAGGCAAACCCTAGCAATCAGCCCCAGCATTTT
D gene: .; V gene: TRBV28; J gene: TRBJ2-7; clone size: .; CDR3 protein: CASRDFNEQYF; CDR3 DNA: TGTGCCAGCAGAGACTTCAACGAGCAGTACTTC
D gene: .; V gene: TRBV19; J gene: TRBJ1-3; clone size: once; CDR3 protein: CASSMGTATAGNTIYF; CDR3 DNA: TGTGCCAGTAGTATGGGGACGGCAACCGCTGGAAACACCATATATTTT
D gene: .; V gene: TRBV30; J gene: TRBJ1-3; clone size: .; CDR3 protein: CAWSMDSGTIYF; CDR3 DNA: TGTGCCTGGAGTATGGATTCGGGCACCATATATTTT
D gene: .; V gene: TRBV7-2; J gene: TRBJ1-2; clone size: .; CDR3 protein: CASSPKTGANYGYTF; CDR3 DNA: TGTGCCAGCAGCCCTAAGACAGGAGCTAACTATGGCTACACCTTC
D gene: .; V gene: TRBV7-2; J gene: TRBJ2-3; clone size: .; CDR3 protein: CASSLRQRGDTDTQYF; CDR3 DNA: TGTGCCAGCAGCCTACGACAGAGGGGCGATACAGATACGCAGTATTTT
D gene: .; V gene: TRBV18; J gene: TRBJ1-5; clone size: few; CDR3 protein: CASSQTVPHQPQHF; CDR3 DNA: TGTGCCAGCTCACAGACAGTCCCCCATCAGCCCCAGCATTTT
D gene: .; V gene: TRBV2; J gene: TRBJ2-4; clone size: once; CDR3 protein: CASRGDTLAKNIQYF; CDR3 DNA: TGTGCCAGCAGAGGGGACACATTAGCCAAAAACATTCAGTACTTC
D gene: .; V gene: TRBV7-3; J gene: TRBJ2-1; clone size: .; CDR3 protein: CASSSSGTRSSYNEQFF; CDR3 DNA: TGTGCCAGCAGCTCCTCAGGGACCCGCAGCTCCTACAATGAGCAGTTCTTC
D gene: .; V gene: TRBV7-2; J gene: TRBJ1-1; clone size: .; CDR3 protein: CASSYIRGGTEAFF; CDR3 DNA: TGTGCCAGCAGCTACATCAGGGGTGGCACTGAAGCTTTCTTT
D gene: .; V gene: TRBV6-1; J gene: TRBJ2-1; clone size: few; CDR3 protein: CASMPGETYNEQFF; CDR3 DNA: TGTGCCAGCATGCCAGGGGAAACCTACAATGAGCAGTTCTTC
D gene: .; V gene: TRBV11-2; J gene: TRBJ2-7; clone size: .; CDR3 protein: CASSLKRLYEQYF; CDR3 DNA: TGTGCCAGCAGCTTGAAACGTCTCTACGAGCAGTACTTC
D gene: TRBD2; V gene: TRBV4-1; J gene: TRBJ2-1; clone size: .; CDR3 protein: CASSQGQPGLRNEQFF; CDR3 DNA: TGCGCCAGCAGCCAAGGCCAGCCGGGACTACGAAATGAGCAGTTCTTC
D gene: .; V gene: TRBV29-1; J gene: TRBJ2-7; clone size: .; CDR3 protein: CSVADSNEQYF; CDR3 DNA: TGCAGCGTCGCGGACAGTAACGAGCAGTACTTC